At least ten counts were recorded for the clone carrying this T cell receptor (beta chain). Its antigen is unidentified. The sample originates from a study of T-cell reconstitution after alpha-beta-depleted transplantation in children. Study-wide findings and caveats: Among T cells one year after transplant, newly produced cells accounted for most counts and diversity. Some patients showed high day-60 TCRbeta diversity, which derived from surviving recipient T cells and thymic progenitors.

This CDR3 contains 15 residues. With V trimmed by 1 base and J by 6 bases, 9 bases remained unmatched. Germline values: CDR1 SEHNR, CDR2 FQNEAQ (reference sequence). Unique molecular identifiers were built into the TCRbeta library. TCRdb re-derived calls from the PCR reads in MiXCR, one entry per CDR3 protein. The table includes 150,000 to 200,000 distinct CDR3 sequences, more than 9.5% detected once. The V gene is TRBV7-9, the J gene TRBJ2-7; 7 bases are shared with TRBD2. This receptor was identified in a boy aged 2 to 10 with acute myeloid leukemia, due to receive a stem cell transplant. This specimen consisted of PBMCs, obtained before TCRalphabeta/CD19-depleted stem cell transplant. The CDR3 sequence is CASSLGGGSRREQYF. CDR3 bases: TGTGCCAGCAGCTTAGGGGGGGGGTCGAGGCGCGAGCAGTACTTC.